The next 9 T cell receptor beta chains were all read from a single sample in a study of Ad26.COV2.S vaccination and SARS-CoV-2 variants. Using immunoSEQ multiplex PCR, the repertoire was profiled, and TCRdb retains in-frame clones only, with some absent. The data show under 550,000 clones, roughly 90% seen once. Sample treatment: some 19 received Ad26.COV2.S at low or high dose, single or two shots; five or six received placebo; per-sample allocation not given. Samples analyzed were those drawn on day 63 after the first vaccine or placebo injection. This sample comprised peripheral blood, obtained in a trial of Ad26.COV2.S vaccine versus placebo. These receptors all stem from a person aged 18-60 years who received the Ad26.COV2.S COVID-19 vaccine or a placebo.

The V call is TRBV20-1, the J call TRBJ2-3; no definite D call. The CDR3 runs 9 residues. CDR1 and CDR2 (germline): DFQATT, SNEGSKA (reference sequence). CDR3 DNA sequence: TGCCGGCCCACAGATACGCAGTATTTT. The encoded protein is CRPTDTQYF.

A single count supports this clone. Other DNA sequences in the same sample also yield this CDR3. The chain recombines TRBV19 with TRBJ1-5, with D possibly matching TRBD1 (6 bases). The V end lost 6 bases, the J end lost 4 bases, and 10 bases lay between the germline ends. This CDR3 contains 13 residues. The germline CDR1 and CDR2 sequences are LNHDA and SQIVND (reference sequence). The CDR3 protein is CASSTDRNQPQHF. Written as DNA, the CDR3 is TGTGCCAGTAGCACTGACAGGAATCAGCCCCAGCATTTT.

The J gene is TRBJ1-2, the V gene TRBV9, with a possible D match to TRBD1 (6 bases). Trimming shortened V by 0 bases and J by 2 bases, and 11 bases separated the two germline ends. CDR1 and CDR2 (germline): SGDLS, YYNGEE. CDR3 size: 15 residues. Written as DNA, the CDR3 is TGTGCCAGCAGCGTAGGGACAGCCCAGAACTATGGCTACACCTTC. Translating it yields CASSVGTAQNYGYTF.

This clone was detected only once. The V gene is TRBV9, the J gene TRBJ1-2; D is undetermined. This CDR3 spans 14 amino acids. V lost 0 bases to trimming and J lost 5 bases, with 11 bases between them. In germline, CDR1 is SGDLS, CDR2 YYNGEE. CDR3 sequence: CASSVAETVYGYTF. In nucleotides, the CDR3 is TGTGCCAGCAGCGTAGCGGAGACGGTGTATGGCTACACCTTC.

This clone came up once. Mismatch with germline at one junction end may stem from a read error. The gene calls are TRBV4-3 and TRBJ2-3; D tentatively fits TRBD1 or TRBD2 (6 bases each). Germline lookup yields CDR1 LGHNA and CDR2 YSLEER. The CDR3 spans 16 residues. The CDR3 DNA follows: TGCGCCAGCAGACAAGATTATCGGGGGCGGACAGATACGCAGTATTTT. Its protein is CASRQDYRGRTDTQYF.

The chain carries TRBV28 and TRBJ2-5; 7 bases match TRBD2. This CDR3 is built from 14 residues. The V and J ends lost 6 bases and 2 bases, in that order; junction bases with no gene match: 6. Germline V lookup: CDR1 MDHEN, CDR2 SYDVKM. In nucleotides, the CDR3 is TGTGCCAGCAGGGGCGGGGGTCTTCAAGAGACCCAGTACTTC. Amino acids: CASRGGGLQETQYF.

This chain joins TRBV6-2 or TRBV6-3 and TRBJ2-3; 11 bases match TRBD2. Germline loops: CDR1 MNHEY, CDR2 SVGEGT. With 2 bases clipped from V and 6 bases from J, the junction kept 16 bases outside the gene matches. This CDR3 is built from 19 residues. The CDR3 DNA is TGTGCCAGCAGTTACCCCCCCCTGAGGGTAGCGGGGGGGTCGGATACGCAGTATTTT. Protein sequence: CASSYPPLRVAGGSDTQYF.

The gene calls are TRBV14 and TRBJ2-3, with 8 nucleotides matching TRBD1. CDR1 is SGHDN, CDR2 FVKESK, per germline. This CDR3 comprises 17 residues. V dropped 1 base and J dropped 3; count of bases not matched to a gene: 9. CDR3 residues: CASSQVAGRTGTDTQYF. CDR3 DNA sequence: TGTGCCAGCAGCCAAGTTGCCGGAAGGACAGGGACAGATACGCAGTATTTT.

This sequence joins TRBV7-2 and TRBJ1-1; 8 positions match TRBD1. V dropped 5 bases and J dropped 4; count of bases not matched to a gene: 6. Per germline, CDR1 SGHTA and CDR2 FQGNSA. This CDR3 contains 14 residues. The DNA of the CDR3 is TGTGCCAGCAGCCCAGGGGGCCGGGGCACTGAAGCTTTCTTT. It translates to CASSPGGRGTEAFF. Complete variable domain (other parts from reference TRBV7-2 and TRBJ1-1): GAGVSQSPSNKVTEKGKDVELRCDPISGHTALYWYRQSLGQGLEFLIYFQGNSAPDKSGLPSDRFSAERTGGSVSTLTIQRTQQEDSAVYLCASSPGGRGTEAFFGQGTRLTVV.